This T cell receptor beta chain was sequenced during a study of vaccination and CD4 T cells after COVID-19. About the study: Stimulation of the cells used overlapping spike peptide pools from SARS-CoV-2 and from the common cold coronaviruses HCoV-NL63, HCoV-OC43 and HCoV-229E.

Oncomine TCR Beta short-read sequencing was applied to DNA from cultured CD4+ T cells. TCRdb reprocessed the PCR reads via MiXCR and lists one record per CDR3 protein. The sample comprises roughly 11,000 distinct CDR3 sequences, 44% of which are singletons, and roughly 7% rests with the top ten. Specified treatment: approximately 9-day PBMC culture with coronavirus spike peptide pools or control peptides (ViraFEST assay). This clonotype has a handful of counts. Its matching antigen is unknown. Germline lookup yields CDR1 KGHDR and CDR2 SFDVKD. The V gene lost 5 bases and the J gene lost 6 bases, with 9 bases spanning the gap. This CDR3 is built from 12 residues.

The clonotype was recovered from a human donor who had recovered from COVID-19. Input material: CD4+ T cells from blood, cultured in vitro. The rearrangement links TRBV24-1 to TRBJ1-1, with D uncertain. The chain's CDR3 is CATSGQSSEAFF. DNA for the CDR3: TGTGCCACCAGTGGTCAGAGCTCTGAAGCTTTCTTT.